The subject of this entry is one T cell receptor (beta chain). Per the original methods: It was from reference gene primer amplification that nucleated cell counts were estimated. Produced via immunoSEQ multiplex PCR; TCRdb's table is partial and in-frame only. V and J calls and clone size follow that table, whereas D and trimming were derived from the DNA. Of 100,000 to 120,000 clones listed, 85% to 90% are singletons. The data were taken from a study of blood T cell repertoires in COVID-19. Study information: The cDNA or gDNA used as material had been derived from T cells, B-cell-depleted T cells, or PBMCs.

V shed 2 bases, J shed 8 bases, and the junction held 0 bases outside the gene matches. The CDR3 consists of 12 residues. Germline values: CDR1 ENHRY, CDR2 SYGVKD. Input material: peripheral blood. The clonotype comes from a woman in her 50s with acute or convalescent COVID-19. The V and J genes are TRBV10-3 and TRBJ2-1; 7 positions match TRBD1. The CDR3 nucleotides read TGTGCCATCAGTGAGCAGGGGGATGAGCAGTTCTTC. This encodes CAISEQGDEQFF.